A selection of T cell receptor beta chains follows, all from one sample in a study of OX40 agonist ivuxolimab in advanced cancers. Libraries were prepared by immunoSEQ multiplex PCR; TCRdb keeps only in-frame clonotypes and omits some of them. The table lists roughly 72,000 clones, roughly 80% of them singletons. The source was CD4+ or CD8+ T cells sorted from blood, collected in a trial of the OX40 agonist ivuxolimab. These receptors were collected from an adult with an advanced solid tumor such as melanoma, head and neck, liver or kidney cancer. Each CDR3 is given with its conserved first and last residue. The order of the fields is V gene, J gene, D gene, CDR3 protein. D genes are given only for firm matches.

>TRBV5-6|TRBJ1-3|-
CASSWRRMAAPGNTIYF
>TRBV2|TRBJ1-1|-
CASWLNTEAFF
>TRBV5-8|TRBJ1-5|-
CASSSTGTAVRGHF
>TRBV9|TRBJ2-7|TRBD1
CASSVSTGDEQYF
>TRBV7-2|TRBJ2-3|-
CASSFRVATDTQYF
>TRBV6-1|TRBJ1-5|-
CASSADEGIYSNQPQHF
>TRBV5-1|TRBJ1-1|-
CASSTTSGFTEAFF
>TRBV7-3|TRBJ2-3|TRBD2
CASSLNPPAGGITDTQYF
>TRBV7-8|TRBJ1-4|-
CASRRQVDEKLFF
>TRBV7-2|TRBJ2-5|-
CASRTHQETQYF
>TRBV25-1|TRBJ1-2|TRBD1
CASSIQGGGYTF
>TRBV19|TRBJ2-1|TRBD2
CASKSLSGSSYNEQFF
>TRBV30|TRBJ1-2|-
CAWTKQGSYGYTF
>TRBV5-6|TRBJ1-2|TRBD1
CASSLRTGLYGYTF
>TRBV6-5|TRBJ2-7|-
CASSYSRPPGYEQYF
>TRBV10-3|TRBJ2-1|-
CAIRTGTEVLEQFF
>TRBV18|TRBJ2-5|TRBD2
CASSATSGEETQYF
>TRBV6-6|TRBJ1-2|TRBD1
CASSFPTGTLYGYTF
>TRBV19|TRBJ1-1|-
CASSFTRTAEGAFF
>TRBV9|TRBJ2-1|TRBD2
CASSPSTSGNGNEQFF
>TRBV19|TRBJ1-2|-
CASSSEIYGYTF
>TRBV6-1|TRBJ2-5|-
CASSLVSQETQYF
>TRBV6-5|TRBJ2-7|-
CASSSGRTGVMREQYF
>TRBV18|TRBJ2-1|-
CASSPGLDFYNEQFF
>TRBV2|TRBJ2-3|TRBD1
CASSETGLDTQYF
>TRBV5-1|TRBJ2-2|TRBD2
CASSSPAGDTGELFF
>TRBV2|TRBJ2-7|TRBD2
CASSEATSGSYEQYF
>TRBV5-1|TRBJ1-3|-
CASSLAAGSGNTIYF
>TRBV2|TRBJ2-1|-
CASSGGRLYNEQFF
>TRBV6-1|TRBJ2-3|TRBD1
CASSTGQAVTDTQYF
>TRBV13|TRBJ2-4|TRBD1
CASSSTGQGATKNIQYF
>TRBV2|TRBJ1-6|TRBD1
CASSRGQALTYSPLHF
>TRBV6-1|TRBJ1-1|-
CASTPQGTNTEAFF
>TRBV6-1|TRBJ1-3|-
CASRDLLPGNTIYF
>TRBV7-9|TRBJ1-1|TRBD1
CASSYVQGARRSLATEAFF
>TRBV11-2|-|-
CASRGPHEQYF
>TRBV6-1|TRBJ2-7|-
CASSEFERTYYEQYF
>TRBV9|TRBJ2-6|-
CASSGGGSSGANVLTF
>TRBV28|-|-
CASSLTGHEQYF
>TRBV7-9|TRBJ2-3|-
CASSFGLGAQDTQYF
>TRBV19|TRBJ1-5|-
CASSGAGNQPQHF
>TRBV6-6|TRBJ1-2|TRBD1
CASSYQTGLYGYTF
>TRBV7-2|TRBJ2-7|-
CASSQRYEQYF
>TRBV11-1|TRBJ1-4|-
CASSLACGQGREKLFF
>TRBV5-1|TRBJ2-3|-
CASSLEAFTDTQYF
>TRBV18|TRBJ1-5|TRBD1
CASSPRTGEEQPQHF
>TRBV25-1|TRBJ1-5|-
CASSESGGNQPQHF
>TRBV2|TRBJ2-2|TRBD1
CASRDRAMTGELFF
>TRBV7-9|TRBJ2-1|TRBD2
CASSPRGLAGYNEQFF
>TRBV7-2|TRBJ2-7|-
CASSLKWGGGQETYEQYF
>TRBV5-5|TRBJ1-5|-
CASSLGDVVQPQHF
>TRBV10-1|TRBJ1-2|-
CASSEDYGYTF
>TRBV5-4|-|TRBD1
CASSADRASLEQYF
>TRBV9|TRBJ1-2|-
CASSVDGTAYGYTF
>TRBV19|TRBJ2-3|TRBD1
CASIPRTGADTQYF
>TRBV7-9|TRBJ2-7|TRBD2
CASSLAGTSELMYF
>TRBV29-1|TRBJ2-1|-
CSVRNGVEQFF
>TRBV28|TRBJ2-3|-
CASSFSDTQYF
>TRBV15|TRBJ2-7|-
CATSREGGGSFYEQYF